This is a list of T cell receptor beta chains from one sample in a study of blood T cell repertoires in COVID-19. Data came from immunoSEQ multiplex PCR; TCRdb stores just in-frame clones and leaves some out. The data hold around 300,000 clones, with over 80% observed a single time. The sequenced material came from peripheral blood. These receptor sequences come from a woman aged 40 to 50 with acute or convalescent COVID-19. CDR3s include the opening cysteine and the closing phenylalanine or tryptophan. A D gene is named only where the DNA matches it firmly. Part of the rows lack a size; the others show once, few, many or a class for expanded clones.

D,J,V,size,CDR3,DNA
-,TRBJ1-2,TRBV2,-,CASSVSAGVANYGYTF,TGTGCCAGCAGCGTATCCGCTGGAGTAGCTAACTATGGCTACACCTTC
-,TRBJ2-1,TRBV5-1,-,CASSLFRGVEQFF,TGCGCCAGCAGCTTGTTTAGGGGTGTTGAGCAGTTCTTC
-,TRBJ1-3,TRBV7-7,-,CASSRNRDSGNTIYF,TGTGCCAGCAGTCGTAACAGGGACTCTGGAAACACCATATATTTT
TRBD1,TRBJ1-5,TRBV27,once,CASSLFTPGQGVGGNQPQHF,TGTGCCAGCAGTTTATTTACTCCGGGACAGGGTGTCGGGGGCAATCAGCCCCAGCATTTT
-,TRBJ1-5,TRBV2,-,CASSVQLHSNQPQHF,TGTGCCAGCAGTGTACAGTTGCATAGCAATCAGCCCCAGCATTTT
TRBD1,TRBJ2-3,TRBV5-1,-,CASSLWGQEGTDTQYF,TGCGCCAGCAGCTTGTGGGGACAGGAGGGCACAGATACGCAGTATTTT
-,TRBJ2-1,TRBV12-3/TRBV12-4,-,CASSLGGNEQFF,TGTGCCAGCAGTTTAGGAGGCAATGAGCAGTTCTTC
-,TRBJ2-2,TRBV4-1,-,CASSQDQSGELFF,TGCGCCAGCAGCCAAGATCAGTCCGGGGAGCTGTTTTTT
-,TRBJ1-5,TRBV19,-,CASEGYSNQPQHF,TGTGCCAGTGAGGGCTATAGCAATCAGCCCCAGCATTTT
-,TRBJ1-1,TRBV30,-,CAWSVRDNTEAFF,TGTGCCTGGAGTGTGCGGGACAACACTGAAGCTTTCTTT
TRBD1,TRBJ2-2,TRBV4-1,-,CASSQAGQGGTGELFF,TGCGCCAGCAGCCAAGCAGGACAGGGTGGCACCGGGGAGCTGTTTTTT
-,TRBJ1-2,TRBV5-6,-,CASSLSLGGYTF,TGTGCCAGCAGCTTAAGCCTAGGAGGCTACACCTTC
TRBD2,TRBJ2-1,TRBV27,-,CASSSLAGGENEQFF,TGTGCCAGCAGTTCGCTAGCGGGGGGGGAAAATGAGCAGTTCTTC
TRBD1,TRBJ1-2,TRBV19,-,CASSFPDRASYGYTF,TGTGCCAGTAGTTTTCCCGACAGGGCCAGCTATGGCTACACCTTC
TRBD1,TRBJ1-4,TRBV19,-,CASSPIQGARREKLFF,TGTGCCAGTAGTCCTATACAGGGGGCGCGTAGGGAAAAACTGTTTTTT
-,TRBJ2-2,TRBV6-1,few,CASSEVQGTGELFF,TGTGCCAGCAGTGAGGTTCAGGGAACCGGGGAGCTGTTTTTT
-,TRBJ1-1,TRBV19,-,CASTIPTGLTMKAFF,TGTGCCAGTACCATACCAACAGGGCTCACTATGAAAGCTTTCTTT
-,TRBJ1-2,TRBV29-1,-,CSVESGDNYGYTF,TGCAGCGTTGAATCAGGGGATAACTATGGCTACACCTTC
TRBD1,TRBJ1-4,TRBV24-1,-,CATSDSRDRVGTNEKLFF,TGTGCCACCAGTGATTCGAGGGACAGGGTTGGAACTAATGAAAAACTGTTTTTT
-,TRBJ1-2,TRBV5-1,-,CASSFDPTGYGYTF,TGCGCCAGCAGCTTCGATCCAACAGGGTATGGCTACACCTTC
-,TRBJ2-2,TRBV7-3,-,CASSLTGRATGELFF,TGTGCCAGCAGCTTAACGGGCAGGGCGACCGGGGAGCTGTTTTTT
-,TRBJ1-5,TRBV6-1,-,CASSEAGPGIQPQHF,TGTGCCAGCAGTGAAGCGGGGCCAGGCATTCAGCCCCAGCATTTT
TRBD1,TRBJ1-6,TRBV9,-,CASSARQGNSPLHF,TGTGCCAGCAGCGCAAGACAGGGGAATTCACCCCTCCACTTT
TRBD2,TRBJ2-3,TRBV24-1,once,CATSDWIGGGPGEAQYF,TGTGCCACCAGTGATTGGATAGGCGGGGGGCCCGGAGAGGCGCAGTATTTT
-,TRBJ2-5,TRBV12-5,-,CASGLVVTSGYQETQYF,TGTGCTAGTGGTTTGGTAGTAACTAGTGGGTACCAAGAGACCCAGTACTTC
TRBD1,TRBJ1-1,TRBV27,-,CASSLRQGAWNTEAFF,TGTGCCAGCAGTTTGAGGCAGGGGGCTTGGAACACTGAAGCTTTCTTT
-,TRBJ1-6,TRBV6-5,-,CASSLRPISRVPLHF,TGTGCCAGCAGTCTTCGACCCATTTCCCGGGTCCCCCTCCACTTT
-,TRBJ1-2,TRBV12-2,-,CASRLAPHRDGYTF,TGTGCAAGTCGCTTAGCGCCTCACCGGGATGGCTACACCTTC
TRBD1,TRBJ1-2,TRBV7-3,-,CASSPGQNYGYTF,TGTGCCAGCAGCCCGGGACAGAACTATGGCTACACCTTC
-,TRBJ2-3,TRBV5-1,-,CASSLGTRADTQYF,TGCGCCAGCAGCTTGGGGACTCGGGCAGATACGCAGTATTTT
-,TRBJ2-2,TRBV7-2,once,CASSYYLGELFF,TGTGCCAGCAGCTACTACCTCGGGGAGCTGTTTTTT
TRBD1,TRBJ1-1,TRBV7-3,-,CASSDTGVTEAFF,TGTGCCAGCAGCGATACAGGGGTTACTGAAGCTTTCTTT
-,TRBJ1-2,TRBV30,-,CAWSPRTYYGYTF,TGTGCCTGGAGTCCTAGAACGTACTATGGCTACACCTTC
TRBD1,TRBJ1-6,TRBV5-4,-,CASSAGQGRGVNSPLHF,TGTGCCAGCAGCGCGGGACAGGGGCGCGGGGTAAATTCACCCCTCCACTTT
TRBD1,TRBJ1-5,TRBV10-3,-,CAISQGGTGESQPQHF,TGTGCCATCAGCCAGGGCGGCACAGGGGAGAGCCAGCCCCAGCATTTT
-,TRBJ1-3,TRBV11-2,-,CASSSRDSGNTIYF,TGTGCCAGCAGCTCCCGGGACTCTGGAAACACCATATATTTT
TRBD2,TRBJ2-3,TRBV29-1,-,CSVIAGGLRDTQYF,TGCAGCGTCATAGCGGGGGGGCTAAGAGATACGCAGTATTTT
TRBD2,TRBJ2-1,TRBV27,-,CASSLLAMGTSGTYNEQFF,TGTGCCAGCAGTTTATTGGCTATGGGGACTAGCGGGACTTACAATGAGCAGTTCTTC
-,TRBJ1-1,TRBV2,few,CASSRGKNTEAFF,TGTGCCAGCAGCCGGGGTAAGAACACTGAAGCTTTCTTT
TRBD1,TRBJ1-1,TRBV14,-,CASSPLGTGDTEAFF,TGTGCCAGCAGCCCCCTTGGGACAGGGGACACTGAAGCTTTCTTT
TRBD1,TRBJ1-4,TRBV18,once,CASSPQRDSLNEKLFF,TGTGCCAGCTCACCACAAAGGGACAGCCTTAATGAAAAACTGTTTTTT
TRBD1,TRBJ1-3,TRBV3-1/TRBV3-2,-,CASSHHGTGAGNTIYF,TGTGCCAGCAGCCATCACGGGACAGGGGCTGGAAACACCATATATTTT
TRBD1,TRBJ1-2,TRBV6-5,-,CASSYSIGTGYGYTF,TGTGCCAGCAGTTACTCGATAGGGACAGGGTATGGCTACACCTTC
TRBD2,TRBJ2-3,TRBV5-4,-,CASSFPRVGRGGADTQYF,TGTGCCAGCAGCTTTCCCCGAGTCGGGCGGGGGGGGGCAGATACGCAGTATTTT
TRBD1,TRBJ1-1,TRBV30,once,CAWSLGTGLSEAFF,TGTGCCTGGAGTCTCGGGACAGGGTTGTCTGAAGCTTTCTTT
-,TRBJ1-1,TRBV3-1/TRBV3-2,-,CASSQGSGADTEAFF,TGTGCCAGCAGCCAAGGGTCTGGAGCGGACACTGAAGCTTTCTTT
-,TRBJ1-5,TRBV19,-,CASSPPQEWAGPSNQPQHF,TGTGCCAGTAGCCCTCCGCAAGAATGGGCAGGCCCAAGCAATCAGCCCCAGCATTTT
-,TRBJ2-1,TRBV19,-,CASSPRGAPYNEQFF,TGTGCCAGTAGTCCCAGGGGGGCCCCATACAATGAGCAGTTCTTC
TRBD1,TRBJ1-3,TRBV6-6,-,CASRTGPSSGNTIYF,TGTGCCAGTCGGACAGGACCTAGCTCTGGAAACACCATATATTTT
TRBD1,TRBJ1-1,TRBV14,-,CASSAWTGGRVWDTEAFF,TGTGCCAGCAGCGCATGGACAGGGGGTAGGGTTTGGGACACTGAAGCTTTCTTT
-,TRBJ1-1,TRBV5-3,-,CARSSTETEAFF,TGTGCCAGAAGCTCGACGGAGACTGAAGCTTTCTTT
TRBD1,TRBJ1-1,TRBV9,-,CASSGQGNTEAFF,TGTGCCAGCAGCGGACAGGGGAACACTGAAGCTTTCTTT
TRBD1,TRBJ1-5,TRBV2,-,CASGETGNQPQHF,TGTGCCAGCGGCGAGACAGGGAATCAGCCCCAGCATTTT
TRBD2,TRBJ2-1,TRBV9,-,CASSVAPLAGGQEQFF,TGTGCCAGCAGCGTAGCTCCACTAGCGGGGGGGCAAGAGCAGTTCTTC
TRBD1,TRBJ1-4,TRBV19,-,CASRGQGAGEKLFF,TGTGCCAGTAGAGGACAGGGGGCCGGTGAAAAACTGTTTTTT
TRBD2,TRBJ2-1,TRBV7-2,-,CASSAYGTRGYNEQFF,TGTGCCAGCAGCGCATACGGGACTAGGGGGTACAATGAGCAGTTCTTC
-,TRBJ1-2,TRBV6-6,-,CASSYLTNYGYTF,TGTGCCAGCAGTTACCTAACTAACTATGGCTACACCTTC
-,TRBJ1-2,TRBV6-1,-,CASSEGGSDYGYTF,TGTGCCAGCAGTGAAGGGGGCTCGGACTATGGCTACACCTTC